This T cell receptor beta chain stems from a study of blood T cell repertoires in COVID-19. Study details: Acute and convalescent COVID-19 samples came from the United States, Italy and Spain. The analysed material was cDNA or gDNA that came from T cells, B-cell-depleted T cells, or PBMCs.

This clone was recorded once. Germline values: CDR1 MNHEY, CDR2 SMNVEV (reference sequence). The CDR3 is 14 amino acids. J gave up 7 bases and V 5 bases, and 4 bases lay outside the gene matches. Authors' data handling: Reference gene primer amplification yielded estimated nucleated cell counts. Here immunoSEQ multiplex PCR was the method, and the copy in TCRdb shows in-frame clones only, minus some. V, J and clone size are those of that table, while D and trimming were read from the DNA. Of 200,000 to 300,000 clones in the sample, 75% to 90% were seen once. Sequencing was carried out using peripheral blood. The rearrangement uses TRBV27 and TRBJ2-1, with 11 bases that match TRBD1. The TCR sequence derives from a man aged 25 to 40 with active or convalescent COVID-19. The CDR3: CASSPGTGGNEQFF. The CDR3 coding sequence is TGTGCCAGCAGTCCAGGGACAGGGGGGAATGAGCAGTTCTTC.